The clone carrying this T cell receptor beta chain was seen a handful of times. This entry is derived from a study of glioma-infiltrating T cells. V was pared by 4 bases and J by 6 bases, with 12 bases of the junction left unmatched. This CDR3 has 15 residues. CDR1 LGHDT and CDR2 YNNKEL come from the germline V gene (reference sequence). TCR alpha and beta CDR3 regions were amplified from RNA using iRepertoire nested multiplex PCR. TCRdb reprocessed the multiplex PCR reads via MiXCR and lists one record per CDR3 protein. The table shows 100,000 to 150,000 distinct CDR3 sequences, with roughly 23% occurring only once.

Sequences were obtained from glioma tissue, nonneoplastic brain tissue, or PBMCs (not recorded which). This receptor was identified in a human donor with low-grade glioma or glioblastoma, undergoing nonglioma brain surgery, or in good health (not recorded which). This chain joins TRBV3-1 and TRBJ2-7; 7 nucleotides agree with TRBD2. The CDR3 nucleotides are TGTGCCAGCAGCCCTTTCGGGGGAGGGCCCTTCGAGCAGTACTTC. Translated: CASSPFGGGPFEQYF.